A selection of T cell receptor beta chains follows, all from one sample in a study of human versus mouse CDR3 diversity and MHC coevolution. Data came from immunoSEQ multiplex PCR; TCRdb stores just in-frame clones and leaves some out. The sample has more than 55,000 clones, about 94% seen once; the top ten hold approximately 17%. Sequenced sample: naive CD4+ T cells from blood. The receptors were sampled from a person between 55 and 70 years old in good health. Both conserved end residues are part of each CDR3. The D gene is left open where the match is weak. For some rows the clone size is stated as once, few or many, or as a class when expanded; others skip it.

>TRBJ2-5|TRBD2|TRBV5-1|-|14
CASSPTSGSGTQYF
TGCGCCAGCAGCCCGACTAGCGGGAGTGGGACCCAGTACTTC
>TRBJ1-4|-|TRBV7-3|-|18
CASSLIESPDRDLEKLFF
TGTGCCAGCAGCTTAATAGAGTCCCCGGACAGAGACCTTGAAAAACTGTTTTTT
>TRBJ2-7|TRBD1|TRBV6-5|-|13
CASQMTGGYEQYF
TGTGCCAGCCAGATGACAGGGGGCTACGAGCAGTACTTC
>TRBJ2-1|-|TRBV4-1|-|16
CASSPSGTRIYNEQFF
TGCGCCAGCAGCCCCTCCGGGACTCGTATCTACAATGAGCAGTTCTTC
>TRBJ2-3|-|TRBV6-1|-|14
CASVRDSRTDTQYF
TGTGCCAGTGTCCGGGACTCTCGGACAGATACGCAGTATTTT
>TRBJ1-2|TRBD1|TRBV9|-|14
CASSPGQGPYGYTF
TGTGCCAGCAGCCCCGGACAGGGACCATATGGCTACACCTTC
>TRBJ2-3|TRBD2|TRBV10-1|-|17
CASSESTSGRATDTQYF
TGCGCCAGCAGTGAGTCGACTAGCGGGAGGGCCACAGATACGCAGTATTTT
>TRBJ2-1|TRBD2|TRBV7-3|-|15
CASSLQRDLYNEQFF
TGTGCCAGCAGCTTACAGCGGGACCTATACAATGAGCAGTTCTTC
>TRBJ1-1|TRBD1|TRBV5-6|-|17
CASSLAGTGTGGTEAFF
TGTGCCAGCAGCTTGGCGGGGACCGGGACAGGGGGGACTGAAGCTTTCTTT
>TRBJ2-5|TRBD2|TRBV5-1|-|16
CASSWIGLADQETQYF
TGCGCCAGCAGCTGGATTGGACTAGCAGACCAAGAGACCCAGTACTTC
>TRBJ2-5|TRBD1|TRBV11-2|-|16
CASSRRLGQGGETQYF
TGTGCCAGCAGCCGACGTTTAGGACAGGGGGGAGAGACCCAGTACTTC
>TRBJ2-7|-|TRBV6-5|-|13
CASSLSFRYEQYF
TGTGCCAGCAGTCTTAGCTTTCGCTACGAGCAGTACTTC
>TRBJ1-2|-|TRBV29-1|-|14
CSVASGTAPYGYTF
TGCAGCGTTGCCTCCGGGACTGCTCCCTATGGCTACACCTTC
>TRBJ2-7|TRBD2|TRBV7-2|once|14
CASSLATSEYEQYF
TGTGCCAGCAGCTTAGCGACTAGCGAGTACGAGCAGTACTTC
>TRBJ2-7|-|TRBV5-1|-|14
CASSLEGAEAEQYF
TGCGCCAGCAGCTTGGAAGGGGCCGAGGCCGAGCAGTACTTC
>TRBJ2-5|TRBD2|TRBV6-5|-|13
CASRLAGGETQYF
TGTGCCAGCAGACTAGCGGGAGGGGAGACCCAGTACTTC
>TRBJ1-1|-|TRBV6-5|-|13
CASSYGRNTEAFF
TGTGCCAGCAGTTACGGGCGGAACACTGAAGCTTTCTTT
>TRBJ2-2|TRBD2|TRBV7-2|-|16
CASSRTSGTSPGELFF
TGTGCCAGCAGCCGGACTAGCGGGACAAGTCCCGGGGAGCTGTTTTTT
>TRBJ2-2|-|TRBV5-6|-|17
CASSLAAGAAADGELFF
TGTGCCAGCAGCTTGGCCGCAGGGGCGGCTGCGGACGGGGAGCTGTTTTTT
>TRBJ2-2|-|TRBV6-1|-|15
CASSAVRQPTGELFF
TGTGCCAGCAGTGCGGTAAGACAGCCCACCGGGGAGCTGTTTTTT
>TRBJ2-1|-|TRBV7-2|-|15
CASSPRGRAENEQFF
TGTGCCAGCAGCCCGAGGGGGAGGGCCGAGAATGAGCAGTTCTTC
>TRBJ1-3|TRBD1|TRBV19|few|15
CASSVGTGLGNTIYF
TGTGCCAGTAGTGTCGGGACAGGGTTAGGAAACACCATATATTTT
>TRBJ1-1|TRBD1|TRBV11-3|-|14
CASSLVGQGTEAFF
TGTGCCAGCAGCTTAGTTGGACAGGGGACTGAAGCTTTCTTT
>TRBJ2-2|TRBD2|TRBV19|-|16
CASTGILAGGAGELFF
TGTGCCAGTACCGGAATACTAGCGGGCGGGGCCGGGGAGCTGTTTTTT
>TRBJ2-5|TRBD2|TRBV10-2|-|17
CASNPGTSGRGEETQYF
TGCGCCAGCAACCCCGGGACTAGCGGGAGGGGGGAAGAGACCCAGTACTTC
>TRBJ2-7|TRBD1|TRBV2|-|15
CASSGQGISSYEQYF
TGTGCCAGCAGTGGACAGGGGATAAGCTCCTACGAGCAGTACTTC
>TRBJ2-3|-|TRBV27|-|13
CASSLTSTDTQYF
TGTGCCAGCAGTTTAACTAGCACAGATACGCAGTATTTT
>TRBJ2-1|TRBD1|TRBV2|-|14
CASSVSRGLNEQFF
TGTGCCAGCAGTGTGAGCAGGGGGCTCAATGAGCAGTTCTTC
>TRBJ1-5|-|TRBV30|-|14
CAWSVMGANQPQHF
TGTGCCTGGAGTGTTATGGGGGCCAATCAGCCCCAGCATTTT
>TRBJ1-5|TRBD1|TRBV27|-|16
CASSSTGTGYNQPQHF
TGTGCCAGCAGTTCAACCGGGACAGGGTACAATCAGCCCCAGCATTTT
>TRBJ2-1|TRBD2|TRBV4-2|-|16
CASSQVTSGVYNEQFF
TGTGCCAGCAGCCAAGTGACTAGCGGGGTCTACAATGAGCAGTTCTTC
>TRBJ2-1|-|TRBV6-1|-|17
CASSDPSSVRSYNEQFF
TGTGCCAGCAGTGACCCTTCTAGCGTCCGCTCCTACAATGAGCAGTTCTTC
>TRBJ1-1|-|TRBV4-2|-|14
CASSQDGRNTEAFF
TGTGCCAGCAGCCAAGATGGGCGGAACACTGAAGCTTTCTTT
>TRBJ1-5|-|TRBV7-9|-|14
CASSSDGGAQPQHF
TGTGCCAGCAGCAGTGATGGGGGGGCTCAGCCCCAGCATTTT
>TRBJ1-1|TRBD1|TRBV5-1|-|14
CASSAQGVNTEAFF
TGCGCCAGCAGCGCACAGGGGGTGAACACTGAAGCTTTCTTT
>TRBJ1-5|-|TRBV21-1|-|18
CASSKREEGLWGNQPQHF
TGTGCCAGCAGCAAAAGGGAGGAGGGGCTGTGGGGCAATCAGCCCCAGCATTTT
>TRBJ2-7|-|TRBV9|-|15
CASSVDGSGRYEQYF
TGTGCCAGCAGCGTGGACGGGAGCGGTAGGTACGAGCAGTACTTC
>TRBJ1-2|-|TRBV18|-|16
CASSPEYDRSPYGYTF
TGTGCCAGCTCACCTGAATATGACAGAAGCCCCTATGGCTACACCTTC
>TRBJ2-1|TRBD1|TRBV19|few|16
CASSIQGQGARDEQFF
TGTGCCAGTAGTATACAGGGACAGGGGGCGCGGGATGAGCAGTTCTTC
>TRBJ1-2|-|TRBV2|-|13
CASSAQGFYGYTF
TGTGCCAGCAGTGCTCAGGGGTTCTATGGCTACACCTTC
>TRBJ2-7|-|TRBV25-1|-|14
CASSQAGSSYEQYF
TGTGCCAGCAGTCAGGCCGGGAGCTCCTACGAGCAGTACTTC
>TRBJ2-5|TRBD1|TRBV5-1|-|16
CASSLGPGQGRETQYF
TGCGCCAGCAGCTTGGGGCCGGGACAGGGAAGGGAGACCCAGTACTTC
>TRBJ1-5|TRBD1|TRBV7-9|-|13
CASSVTGDQPQHF
TGTGCCAGCAGCGTGACAGGGGATCAGCCCCAGCATTTT
>TRBJ2-7|-|TRBV5-6|-|15
CASSTEGAAIYEQYF
TGTGCCAGCAGCACAGAAGGGGCCGCCATTTACGAGCAGTACTTC
>TRBJ2-1|-|TRBV5-4|-|13
CASSPVAGAHRFF
TGTGCCAGCAGCCCCGTCGCAGGGGCCCACCGGTTCTTC